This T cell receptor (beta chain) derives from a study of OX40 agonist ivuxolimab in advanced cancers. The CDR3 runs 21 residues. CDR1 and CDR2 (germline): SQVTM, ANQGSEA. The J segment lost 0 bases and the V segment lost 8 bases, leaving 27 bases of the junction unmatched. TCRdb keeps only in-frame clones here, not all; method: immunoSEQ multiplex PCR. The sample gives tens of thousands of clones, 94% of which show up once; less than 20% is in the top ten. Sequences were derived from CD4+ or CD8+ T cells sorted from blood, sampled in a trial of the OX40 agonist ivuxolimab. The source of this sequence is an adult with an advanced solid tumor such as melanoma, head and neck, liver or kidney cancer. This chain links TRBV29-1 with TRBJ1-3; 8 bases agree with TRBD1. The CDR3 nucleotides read TGCAGCCCAATCCCCCCACAGACTCCTATGGACAGGGCCCCCTCTGGAAACACCATATATTTT. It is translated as CSPIPPQTPMDRAPSGNTIYF.